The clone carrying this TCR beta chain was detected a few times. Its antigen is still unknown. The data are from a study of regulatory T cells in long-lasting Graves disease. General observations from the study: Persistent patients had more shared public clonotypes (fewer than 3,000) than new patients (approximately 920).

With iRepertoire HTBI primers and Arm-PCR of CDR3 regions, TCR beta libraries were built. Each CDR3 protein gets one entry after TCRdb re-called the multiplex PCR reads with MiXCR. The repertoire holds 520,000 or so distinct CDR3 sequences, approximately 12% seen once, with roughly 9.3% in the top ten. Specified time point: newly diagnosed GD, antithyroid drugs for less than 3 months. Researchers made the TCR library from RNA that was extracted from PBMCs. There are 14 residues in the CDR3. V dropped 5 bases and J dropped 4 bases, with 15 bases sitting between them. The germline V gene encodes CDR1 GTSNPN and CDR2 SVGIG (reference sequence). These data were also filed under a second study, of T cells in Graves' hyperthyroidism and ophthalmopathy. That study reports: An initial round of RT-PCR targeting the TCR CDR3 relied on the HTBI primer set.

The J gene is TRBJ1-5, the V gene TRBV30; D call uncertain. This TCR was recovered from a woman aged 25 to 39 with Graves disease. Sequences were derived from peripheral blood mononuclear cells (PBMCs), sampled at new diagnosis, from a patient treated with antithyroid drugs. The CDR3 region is CAWGSGTGNQPQHF. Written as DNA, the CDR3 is TGTGCCTGGGGTTCTGGTACGGGGAATCAGCCCCAGCATTTT.